This is a list of T cell receptor beta chains from one sample in a study of T cell responses to AZD1222 COVID-19 vaccine. Assay used: immunoSEQ multiplex PCR; TCRdb lists only in-frame clones, some missing. The sample holds some 30,000 clones, roughly 90% seen once. The source was peripheral blood, collected on day 0 of AZD1222 vaccination. The receptors shown here come from an adult in good health. The CDR3 runs from the conserved cysteine through the conserved F or W. The D gene is left open where the match is weak. Not every row has a clone size; where given, it reads once, few, many or a size class.

V: TRBV6-2/TRBV6-3
size: NA
D: TRBD1
J: TRBJ2-7
DNA: TGTGCCAGCAGTTACTCGGGGGGACAGGGACCCTACGAGCAGTACTTC
CDR3: CASSYSGGQGPYEQYF

V: TRBV28
size: NA
D: TRBD2
J: TRBJ2-7
DNA: TGTGCCAGCAGTCCGTATGGGACTAGTATCTACGAGCAGTACTTC
CDR3: CASSPYGTSIYEQYF

V: TRBV5-1
size: NA
D: NA
J: TRBJ1-3
DNA: TGCGCCAGCAGCTTGGACAGTGGAAACACCATATATTTT
CDR3: CASSLDSGNTIYF

V: TRBV6-5
size: NA
D: NA
J: TRBJ2-3
DNA: TGTGCCAGCAGTTACTCTGCCAGCCGGGGAGAGGATACGCAGTATTTT
CDR3: CASSYSASRGEDTQYF

V: TRBV24-1
size: NA
D: NA
J: TRBJ1-5
DNA: TGTGCCACCAGTGATATAGGGCAAGTCCCCCAGCATTTT
CDR3: CATSDIGQVPQHF

V: TRBV9
size: NA
D: TRBD1
J: TRBJ1-1
DNA: TGTGCCAGCAGCGGCTCCGGGACAGGGGGCGTAGGAGAAGCTTTCTTT
CDR3: CASSGSGTGGVGEAFF

V: TRBV4-1
size: NA
D: NA
J: TRBJ1-1
DNA: TGCGCCAGCAGCTCCCATGGGGTCACTGAAGCTTTCTTT
CDR3: CASSSHGVTEAFF

V: TRBV12-5
size: NA
D: NA
J: TRBJ1-2
DNA: TGTGCTAGTGGTTTGGGGAACGTGGAGTACACCTTC
CDR3: CASGLGNVEYTF

V: TRBV2
size: NA
D: TRBD2
J: TRBJ2-2
DNA: TGTGCCAGCAAGACTGGGACTAGGTTTGCCGGGGAGCTGTTTTTT
CDR3: CASKTGTRFAGELFF

V: TRBV4-2
size: NA
D: TRBD2
J: TRBJ2-3
DNA: TGTGCCAGCAGCCAAGAATCCGGCCTAGCGGTGACAGATACGCAGTATTTT
CDR3: CASSQESGLAVTDTQYF

V: TRBV7-8
size: once
D: NA
J: TRBJ2-1
DNA: TGTGCCAGCAGCTCGCCCGAGGTACTTGAGCAGTTCTTC
CDR3: CASSSPEVLEQFF

V: TRBV5-6
size: NA
D: TRBD1
J: TRBJ1-4
DNA: TGTGCCAGCACCAGCTTGTTGTTTGGAGCAGGGGGCGCGAGGGAAAAACTGTTTTTT
CDR3: CASTSLLFGAGGAREKLFF

V: TRBV6-2/TRBV6-3
size: NA
D: NA
J: TRBJ1-6
DNA: TGTGCCAGCAGTTACTTGGGACGGGGGACACCCCTCCACTTT
CDR3: CASSYLGRGTPLHF

V: TRBV3-1/TRBV3-2
size: NA
D: TRBD2
J: TRBJ2-1
DNA: TGTGCCAGCAGCCAAATAGCGGGGAGATCATTGAGCTCCTACAATGAGCAGTTCTTC
CDR3: CASSQIAGRSLSSYNEQFF